The source of this TCR beta chain is a study of technical replicates of blood from a handful of donors. Profiled with immunoSEQ multiplex PCR; TCRdb holds only in-frame clones, not every one. The table includes fewer than 85,000 clones, about 93% detected once. CDR1 is SGHAT and CDR2 is FQNNGV in the germline V gene. This CDR3 contains 18 residues. The trim removed 8 bases at V and 0 bases at J, leaving 16 bases unmatched. The rearrangement links TRBV11-2 to TRBJ1-3; 7 positions match TRBD1. The sequenced sample was T cells isolated from PBMCs. This sequence originates from a human donor in good health. The CDR3 nucleotides read TGTGCCAGCCAGGGGAACTGGGACAGCCGTGACTCTGGAAACACCATATATTTT. It translates to CASQGNWDSRDSGNTIYF. The entire variable domain, with the rest obtained from reference TRBV11-2 and TRBJ1-3, is as follows: EAGVAQSPRYKIIEKRQSVAFWCNPISGHATLYWYQQILGQGPKLLIQFQNNGVVDDSQLPKDRFSAERLKGVDSTLKIQPAKLEDSAVYLCASQGNWDSRDSGNTIYFGEGSWLTVV.